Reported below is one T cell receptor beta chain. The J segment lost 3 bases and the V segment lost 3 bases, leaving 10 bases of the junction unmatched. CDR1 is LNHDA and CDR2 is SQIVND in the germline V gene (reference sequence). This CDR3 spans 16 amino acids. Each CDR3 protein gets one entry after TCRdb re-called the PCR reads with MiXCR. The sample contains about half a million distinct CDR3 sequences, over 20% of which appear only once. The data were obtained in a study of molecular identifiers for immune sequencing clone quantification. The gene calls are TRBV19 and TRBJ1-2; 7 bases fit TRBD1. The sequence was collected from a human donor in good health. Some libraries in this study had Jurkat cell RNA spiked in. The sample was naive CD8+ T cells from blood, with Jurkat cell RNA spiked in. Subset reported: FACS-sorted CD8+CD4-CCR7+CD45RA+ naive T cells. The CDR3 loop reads CASSIDPGQDHYGYTF. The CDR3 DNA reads TGTGCCAGTAGTATCGATCCAGGACAGGATCACTATGGCTACACCTTC. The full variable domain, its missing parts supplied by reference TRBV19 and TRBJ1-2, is DGGITQSPKYLFRKEGQNVTLSCEQNLNHDAMYWYRQDPGQGLRLIYYSQIVNDFQKGDIAEGYSVSREKKESFPLTVTSAQKNPTAFYLCASSIDPGQDHYGYTFGSGTRLTVV.